This T cell receptor (beta chain) was sequenced in a study of regulatory T cells in long-lasting Graves disease. Assembly of TCR beta libraries relied on iRepertoire HTBI primers together with Arm-PCR of CDR3 regions. TCRdb recomputed calls from the multiplex PCR reads with MiXCR, one row per CDR3 protein. This table holds about 340,000 distinct CDR3 sequences, 15% to 20% found once. As for time point: persistent/refractory GD, antithyroid drugs over 5 years with positive TRAb. RNA from PBMCs was the source of the TCR library. With 6 bases removed from V and 1 base from J, the gap between germline ends came to 6 bases. CDR3 length equals 12 residues. This clonotype was seen many times.

This specimen consisted of peripheral blood mononuclear cells (PBMCs), obtained when the disease was refractory, from a patient treated with antithyroid drugs. The TCR comes from a female donor with Graves disease. This chain connects TRBV12-3 or TRBV12-4 to TRBJ1-1, with D unresolved. CDR3 amino acids: CASRPGNTEAFF. In DNA form, the CDR3 reads TGTGCCAGCAGGCCAGGGAACACTGAAGCTTTCTTT.